There are a few counts of the clone carrying this T cell receptor beta chain. This entry comes from a study of beta chain features in type 1 diabetes. J gave up 6 bases and V 7 bases, and 12 bases lay outside the gene matches. The CDR3 covers 14 residues. Germline lookup yields CDR1 GTSNPN and CDR2 SVGIG (reference sequence). Reverse transcribing all isolated RNA meant expressed TCRB transcripts were sequenced. Clones were read by immunoSEQ multiplex PCR, and TCRdb kept only the in-frame ones, dropping some. The sample has 150,000 to 180,000 clones, approximately 10% seen once. The V call is TRBV30, the J call TRBJ2-7, with TRBD2 matching 10 bases. This receptor was identified in a man aged 18 to 30 in good health. The sample was central memory CD4+ T cells from blood. CDR3 residues: CASDERGGRGEQYF. In DNA form, the CDR3 reads TGTGCCTCGGATGAGCGGGGGGGCCGCGGCGAGCAGTACTTC.